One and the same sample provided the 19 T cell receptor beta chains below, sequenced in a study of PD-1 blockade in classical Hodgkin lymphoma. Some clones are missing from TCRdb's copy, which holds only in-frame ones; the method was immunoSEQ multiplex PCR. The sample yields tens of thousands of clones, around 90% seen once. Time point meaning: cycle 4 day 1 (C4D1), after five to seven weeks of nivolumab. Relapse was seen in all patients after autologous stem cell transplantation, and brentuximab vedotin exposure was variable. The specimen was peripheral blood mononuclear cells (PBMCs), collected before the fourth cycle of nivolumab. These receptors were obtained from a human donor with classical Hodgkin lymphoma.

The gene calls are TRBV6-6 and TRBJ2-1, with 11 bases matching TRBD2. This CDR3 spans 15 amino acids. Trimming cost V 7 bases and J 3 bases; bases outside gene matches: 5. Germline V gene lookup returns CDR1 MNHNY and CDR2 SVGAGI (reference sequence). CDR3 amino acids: CASNPGTSGYNEQFF. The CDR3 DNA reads TGTGCCAGCAACCCAGGGACTAGCGGCTACAATGAGCAGTTCTTC.

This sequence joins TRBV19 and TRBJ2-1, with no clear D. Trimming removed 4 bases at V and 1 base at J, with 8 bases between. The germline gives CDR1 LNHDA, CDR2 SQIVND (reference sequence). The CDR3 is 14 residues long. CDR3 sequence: CASSSVESYNEQFF. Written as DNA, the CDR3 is TGTGCCAGTAGTAGTGTGGAATCCTACAATGAGCAGTTCTTC.

The CDR3 coding sequence is TGTGCCAGCAGTGGGGTGGAGGGCCGCTCTGGAAACACCATATATTTT. Translation: CASSGVEGRSGNTIYF. The gene calls are TRBV6-1 and TRBJ1-3; no definite D call. The CDR3 contains 16 residues. V was trimmed by 4 bases and J by 0 bases, leaving 13 bases between them. CDR1 is MNHNS and CDR2 is SASEGT in the germline V gene.

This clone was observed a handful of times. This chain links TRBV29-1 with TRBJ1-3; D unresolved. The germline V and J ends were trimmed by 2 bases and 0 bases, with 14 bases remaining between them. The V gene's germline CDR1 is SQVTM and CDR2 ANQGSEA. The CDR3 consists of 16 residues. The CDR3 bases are TGCAGCGTTGAATTGCTGCAGGCCGACTCTGGAAACACCATATATTTT. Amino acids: CSVELLQADSGNTIYF.

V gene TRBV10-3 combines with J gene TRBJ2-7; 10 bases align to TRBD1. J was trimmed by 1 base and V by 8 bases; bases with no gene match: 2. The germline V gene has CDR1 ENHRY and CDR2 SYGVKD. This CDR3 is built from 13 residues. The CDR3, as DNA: TGTGCCATCGGGACAGGGGTATCCTACGAGCAGTACTTC. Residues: CAIGTGVSYEQYF.

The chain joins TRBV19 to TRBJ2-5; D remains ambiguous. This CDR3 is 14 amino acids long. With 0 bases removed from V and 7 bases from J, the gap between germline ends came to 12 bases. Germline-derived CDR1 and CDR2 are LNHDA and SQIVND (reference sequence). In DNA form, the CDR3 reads TGTGCCAGTAGTATAGATTCCATGGTGGGGACCCAGTACTTC. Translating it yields CASSIDSMVGTQYF.

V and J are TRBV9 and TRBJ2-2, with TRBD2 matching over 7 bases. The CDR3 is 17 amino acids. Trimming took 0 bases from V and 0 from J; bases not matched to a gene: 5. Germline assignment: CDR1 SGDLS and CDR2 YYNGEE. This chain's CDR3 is CASSVVGGGSNTGELFF. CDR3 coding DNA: TGTGCCAGCAGCGTAGTGGGGGGAGGGTCGAACACCGGGGAGCTGTTTTTT.

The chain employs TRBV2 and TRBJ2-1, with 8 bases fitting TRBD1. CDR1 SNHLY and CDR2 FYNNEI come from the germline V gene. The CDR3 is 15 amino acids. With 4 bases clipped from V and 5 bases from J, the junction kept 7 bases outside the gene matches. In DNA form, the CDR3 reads TGTGCCAGCAGTGGACGGACAGGGCTGAACAATGAGCAGTTCTTC. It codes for CASSGRTGLNNEQFF.

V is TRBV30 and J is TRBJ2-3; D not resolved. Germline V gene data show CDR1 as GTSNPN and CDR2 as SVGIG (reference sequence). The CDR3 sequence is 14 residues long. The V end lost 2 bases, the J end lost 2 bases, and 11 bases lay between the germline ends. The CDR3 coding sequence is TGTGCCTGGAGTTACGGCCTTACCACAGATACGCAGTATTTT. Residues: CAWSYGLTTDTQYF. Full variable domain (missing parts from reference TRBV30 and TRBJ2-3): SQTIHQWPATLVQPVGSPLSLECTVEGTSNPNLYWYRQAAGRGLQLLFYSVGIGQISSEVPQNLSASRPQDRQFILSSKKLLLSDSGFYLCAWSYGLTTDTQYFGPGTRLTVL.

The CDR3 sequence: CSVPGAADGYTF. CDR3 coding DNA: TGCAGCGTTCCGGGGGCTGCTGATGGCTACACCTTC. V and J are TRBV29-1 and TRBJ1-2; the D gene is possibly TRBD1 (6 bases). The germline V gene has CDR1 SQVTM and CDR2 ANQGSEA. This CDR3 region has 12 residues. V was clipped by 5 bases and J by 6 bases, with 13 bases between them.

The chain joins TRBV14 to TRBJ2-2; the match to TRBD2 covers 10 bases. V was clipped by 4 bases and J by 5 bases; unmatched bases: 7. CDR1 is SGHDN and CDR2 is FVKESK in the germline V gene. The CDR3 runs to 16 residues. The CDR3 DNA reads TGTGCCAGCAGCCGAGGACTAGCGGTCGGAACCGGGGAGCTGTTTTTT. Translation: CASSRGLAVGTGELFF.

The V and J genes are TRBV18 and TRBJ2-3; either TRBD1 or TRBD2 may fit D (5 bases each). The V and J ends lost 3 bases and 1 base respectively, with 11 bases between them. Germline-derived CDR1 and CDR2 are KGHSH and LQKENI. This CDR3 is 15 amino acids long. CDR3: CASSPGVTGTDTQYF. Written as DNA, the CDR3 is TGTGCCAGCTCACCGGGGGTTACGGGCACAGATACGCAGTATTTT.

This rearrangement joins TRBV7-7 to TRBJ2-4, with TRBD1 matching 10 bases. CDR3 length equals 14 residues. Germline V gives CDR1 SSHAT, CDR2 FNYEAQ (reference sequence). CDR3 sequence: CASPTGQGWDIQYF. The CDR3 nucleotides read TGTGCTAGCCCTACGGGACAGGGGTGGGACATTCAGTACTTC.

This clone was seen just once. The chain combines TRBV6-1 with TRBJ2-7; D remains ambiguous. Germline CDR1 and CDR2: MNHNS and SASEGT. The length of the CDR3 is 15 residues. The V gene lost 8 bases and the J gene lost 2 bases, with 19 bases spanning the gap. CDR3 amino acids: CASESTALTTYEQYF. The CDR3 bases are TGTGCCAGCGAATCCACGGCCCTGACCACCTACGAGCAGTACTTC.

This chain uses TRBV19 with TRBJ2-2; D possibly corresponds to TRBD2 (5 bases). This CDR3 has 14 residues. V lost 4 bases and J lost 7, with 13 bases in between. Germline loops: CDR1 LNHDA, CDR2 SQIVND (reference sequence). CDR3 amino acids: CASSSPVRGGELFF. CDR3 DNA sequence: TGTGCCAGTAGTAGCCCCGTTCGGGGCGGGGAGCTGTTTTTT. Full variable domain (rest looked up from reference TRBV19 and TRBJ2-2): DGGITQSPKYLFRKEGQNVTLSCEQNLNHDAMYWYRQDPGQGLRLIYYSQIVNDFQKGDIAEGYSVSREKKESFPLTVTSAQKNPTAFYLCASSSPVRGGELFFGEGSRLTVL.

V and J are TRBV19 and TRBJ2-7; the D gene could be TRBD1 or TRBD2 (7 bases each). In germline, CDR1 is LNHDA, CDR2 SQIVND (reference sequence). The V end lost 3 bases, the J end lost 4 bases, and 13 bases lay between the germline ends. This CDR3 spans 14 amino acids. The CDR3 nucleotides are TGTGCCAGTAGTATCCAGGGGGGGACGTACGAGCAGTACTTC. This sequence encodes CASSIQGGTYEQYF.

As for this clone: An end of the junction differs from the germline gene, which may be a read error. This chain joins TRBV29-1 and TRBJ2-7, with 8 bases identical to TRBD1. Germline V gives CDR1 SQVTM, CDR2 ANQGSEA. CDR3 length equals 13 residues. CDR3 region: CSVETPGGQGFFF. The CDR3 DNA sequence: TGCAGCGTTGAGACTCCAGGAGGACAGGGTTTCTTCTTC.

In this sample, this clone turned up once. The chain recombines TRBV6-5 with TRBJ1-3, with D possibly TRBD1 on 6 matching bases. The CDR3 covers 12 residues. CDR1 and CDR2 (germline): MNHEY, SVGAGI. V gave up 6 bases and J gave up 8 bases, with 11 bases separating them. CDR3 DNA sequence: TGTGCCAGCAGCCACAGGGAGTACACCATATATTTT. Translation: CASSHREYTIYF.

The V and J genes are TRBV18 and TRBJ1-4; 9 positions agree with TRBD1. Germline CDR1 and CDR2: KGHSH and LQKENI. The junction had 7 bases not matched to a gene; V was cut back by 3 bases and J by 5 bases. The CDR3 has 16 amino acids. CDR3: CASSPVTGGENEKLFF. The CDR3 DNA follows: TGTGCCAGCTCACCGGTGACAGGGGGAGAAAATGAAAAACTGTTTTTT.